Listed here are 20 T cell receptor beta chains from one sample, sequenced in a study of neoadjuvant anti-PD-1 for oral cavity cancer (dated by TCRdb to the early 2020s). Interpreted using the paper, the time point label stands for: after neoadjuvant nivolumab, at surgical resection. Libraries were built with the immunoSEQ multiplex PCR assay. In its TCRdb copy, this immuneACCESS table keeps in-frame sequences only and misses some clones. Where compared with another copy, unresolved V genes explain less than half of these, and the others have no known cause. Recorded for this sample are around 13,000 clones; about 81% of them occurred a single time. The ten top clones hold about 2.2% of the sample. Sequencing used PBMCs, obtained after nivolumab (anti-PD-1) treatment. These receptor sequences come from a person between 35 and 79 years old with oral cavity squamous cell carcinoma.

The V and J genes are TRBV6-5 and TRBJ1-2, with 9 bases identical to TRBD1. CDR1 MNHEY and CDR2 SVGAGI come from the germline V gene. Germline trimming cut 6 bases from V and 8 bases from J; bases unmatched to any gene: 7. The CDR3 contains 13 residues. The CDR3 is CASSYGTGTGYTF. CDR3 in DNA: TGTGCCAGCAGCTACGGGACAGGGACCGGCTACACCTTC.

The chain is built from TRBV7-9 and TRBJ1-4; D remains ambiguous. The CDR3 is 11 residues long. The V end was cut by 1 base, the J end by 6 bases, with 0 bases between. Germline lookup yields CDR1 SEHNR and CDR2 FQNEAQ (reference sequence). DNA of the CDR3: TGTGCCAGCAGCTTAGATGAAAAACTGTTTTTT. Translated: CASSLDEKLFF.

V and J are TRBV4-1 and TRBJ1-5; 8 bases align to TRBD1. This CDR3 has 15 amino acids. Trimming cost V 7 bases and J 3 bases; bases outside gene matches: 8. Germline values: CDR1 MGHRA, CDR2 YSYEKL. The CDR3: CASNLIQGANQPQHF. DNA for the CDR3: TGCGCCAGCAATCTTATCCAGGGGGCCAATCAGCCCCAGCATTTT.

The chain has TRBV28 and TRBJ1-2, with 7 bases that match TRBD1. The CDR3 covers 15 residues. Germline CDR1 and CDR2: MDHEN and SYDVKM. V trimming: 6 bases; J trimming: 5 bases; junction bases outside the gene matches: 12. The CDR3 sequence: CASSTAGTATYGYTF. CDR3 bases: TGTGCCAGCAGCACCGCCGGGACAGCAACGTATGGCTACACCTTC.

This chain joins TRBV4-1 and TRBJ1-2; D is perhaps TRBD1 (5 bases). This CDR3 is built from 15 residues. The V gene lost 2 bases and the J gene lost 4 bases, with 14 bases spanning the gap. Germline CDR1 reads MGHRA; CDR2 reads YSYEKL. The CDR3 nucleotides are TGCGCCAGCAGCCAACCCCAGGCGGGGACCTATGGCTACACCTTC. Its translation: CASSQPQAGTYGYTF.

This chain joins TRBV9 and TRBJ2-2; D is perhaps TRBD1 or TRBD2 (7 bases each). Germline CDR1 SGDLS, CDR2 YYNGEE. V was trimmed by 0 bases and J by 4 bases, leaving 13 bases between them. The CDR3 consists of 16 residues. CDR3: CASSVEGRGRTGELFF. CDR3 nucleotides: TGTGCCAGCAGCGTAGAAGGGAGGGGGCGCACCGGGGAGCTGTTTTTT.

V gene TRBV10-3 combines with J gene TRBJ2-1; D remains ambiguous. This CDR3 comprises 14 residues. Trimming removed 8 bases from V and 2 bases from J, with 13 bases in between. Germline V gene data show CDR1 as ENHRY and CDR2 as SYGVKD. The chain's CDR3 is CAIWKGGPYNEQFF. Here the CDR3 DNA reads TGTGCCATCTGGAAAGGCGGACCCTACAATGAGCAGTTCTTC.

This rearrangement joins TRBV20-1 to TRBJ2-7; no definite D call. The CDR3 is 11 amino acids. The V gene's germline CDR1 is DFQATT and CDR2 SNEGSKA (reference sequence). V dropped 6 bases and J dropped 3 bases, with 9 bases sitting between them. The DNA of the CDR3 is TGCAGTGCCTCGGAGCTCTACGAGCAGTACTTC. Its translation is CSASELYEQYF.

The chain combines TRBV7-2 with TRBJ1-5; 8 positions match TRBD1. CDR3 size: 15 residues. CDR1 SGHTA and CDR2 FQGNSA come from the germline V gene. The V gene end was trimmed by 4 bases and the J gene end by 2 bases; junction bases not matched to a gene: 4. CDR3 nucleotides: TGTGCCAGCAGCTCACAGGGGGTACGCAATCAGCCCCAGCATTTT. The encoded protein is CASSSQGVRNQPQHF.

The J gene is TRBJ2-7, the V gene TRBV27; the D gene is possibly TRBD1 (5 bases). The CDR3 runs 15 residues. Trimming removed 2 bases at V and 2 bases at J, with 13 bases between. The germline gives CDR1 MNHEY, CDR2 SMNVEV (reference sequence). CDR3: CASSLTPGLTYEQYF. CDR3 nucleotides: TGTGCCAGCAGTTTAACGCCAGGGCTCACCTACGAGCAGTACTTC.

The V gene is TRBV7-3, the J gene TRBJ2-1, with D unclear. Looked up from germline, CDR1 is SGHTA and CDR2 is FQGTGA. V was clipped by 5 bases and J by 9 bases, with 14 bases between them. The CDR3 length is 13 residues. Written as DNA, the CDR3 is TGTGCCAGCAGCGCCCACTTACAGAGTGAGCAGTTCTTC. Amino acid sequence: CASSAHLQSEQFF.

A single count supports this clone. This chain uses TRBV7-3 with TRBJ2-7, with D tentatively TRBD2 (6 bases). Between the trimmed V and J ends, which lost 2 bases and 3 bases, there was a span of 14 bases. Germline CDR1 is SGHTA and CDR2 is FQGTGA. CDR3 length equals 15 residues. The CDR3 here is CASSLFVGGLYEQYF. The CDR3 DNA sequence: TGTGCCAGCAGCTTATTCGTGGGGGGACTCTACGAGCAGTACTTC.

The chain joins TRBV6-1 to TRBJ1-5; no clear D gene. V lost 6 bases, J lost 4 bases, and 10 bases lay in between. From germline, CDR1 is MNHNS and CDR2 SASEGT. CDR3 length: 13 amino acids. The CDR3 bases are TGTGCCAGCAGGGCGGGTGGAAATCAGCCCCAGCATTTT. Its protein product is CASRAGGNQPQHF.

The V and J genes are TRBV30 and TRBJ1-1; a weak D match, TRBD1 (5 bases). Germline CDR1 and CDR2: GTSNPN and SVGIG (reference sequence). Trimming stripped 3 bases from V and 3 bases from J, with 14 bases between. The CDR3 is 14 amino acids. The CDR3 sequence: CAWRRGRLDTEAFF. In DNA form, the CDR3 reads TGTGCCTGGAGACGGGGGAGATTGGACACTGAAGCTTTCTTT.

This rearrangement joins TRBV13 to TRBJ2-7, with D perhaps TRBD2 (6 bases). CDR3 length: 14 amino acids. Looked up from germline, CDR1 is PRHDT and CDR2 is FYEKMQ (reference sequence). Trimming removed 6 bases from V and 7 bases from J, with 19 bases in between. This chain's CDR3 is CASRHRGGMREQYF. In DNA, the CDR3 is TGTGCCAGCAGACACCGTGGGGGGATGCGGGAGCAGTACTTC.

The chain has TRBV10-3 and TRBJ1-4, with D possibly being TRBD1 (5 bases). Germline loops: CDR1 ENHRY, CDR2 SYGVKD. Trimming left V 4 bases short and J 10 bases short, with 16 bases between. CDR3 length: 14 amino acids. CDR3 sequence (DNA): TGTGCCATCAGTGTGGACATGGGTTTCGGAAAACTGTTTTTT. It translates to CAISVDMGFGKLFF.

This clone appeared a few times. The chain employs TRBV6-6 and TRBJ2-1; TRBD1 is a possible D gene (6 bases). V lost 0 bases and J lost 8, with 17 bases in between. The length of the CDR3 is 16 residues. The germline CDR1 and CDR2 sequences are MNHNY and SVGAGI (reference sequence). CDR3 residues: CASSYSRGSSVDEQFF. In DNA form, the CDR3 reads TGTGCCAGCAGTTACTCCAGGGGTTCATCTGTTGATGAGCAGTTCTTC.

CDR3 protein: CASSTGTGSGTQYF. CDR3 in DNA: TGTGCCAGCAGCACAGGGACAGGGTCAGGGACCCAGTACTTC. This sequence joins TRBV7-3 and TRBJ2-5, with 9 positions matching TRBD1. The length of the CDR3 is 14 residues. J gave up 7 bases and V 5 bases, and 8 bases lay outside the gene matches. CDR1 SGHTA and CDR2 FQGTGA come from the germline V gene.

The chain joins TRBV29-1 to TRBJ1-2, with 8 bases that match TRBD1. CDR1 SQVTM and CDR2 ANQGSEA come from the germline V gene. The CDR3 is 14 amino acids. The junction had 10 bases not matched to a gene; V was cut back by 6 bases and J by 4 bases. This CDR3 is CSVYDRGDPYGYTF. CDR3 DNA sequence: TGCAGCGTATACGACAGGGGCGATCCCTATGGCTACACCTTC. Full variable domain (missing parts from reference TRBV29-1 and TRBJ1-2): SAVISQKPSRDICQRGTSLTIQCQVDSQVTMMFWYRQQPGQSLTLIATANQGSEATYESGFVIDKFPISRPNLTFSTLTVSNMSPEDSSIYLCSVYDRGDPYGYTFGSGTRLTVV.

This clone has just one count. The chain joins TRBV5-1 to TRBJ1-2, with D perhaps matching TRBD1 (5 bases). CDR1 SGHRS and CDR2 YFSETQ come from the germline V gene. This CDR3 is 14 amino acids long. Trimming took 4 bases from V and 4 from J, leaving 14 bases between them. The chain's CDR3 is CASSPPRDSYGYTF. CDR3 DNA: TGCGCCAGCAGCCCACCCAGGGATAGCTATGGCTACACCTTC.